A selection of T cell receptor beta chains follows, all from one sample in a study of T cell repertoires in cytomegalovirus infection. TCRdb reprocessed the reads with MiXCR, giving one entry per CDR3 protein. The data show 480,000 or so distinct CDR3 sequences, approximately 10% seen once. Source material: PBMCs. The receptor set was obtained from a human donor in good health (CMV status not recorded). Some clones in this sample may be carry-over from other donors' samples. Both conserved end residues are part of each CDR3. Each record gives: V gene, D gene, clone size, J gene, CDR3 protein, CDR3 DNA. The D gene is left open where the match is weak. Clone sizes are given selectively: once, few, many, or a class where the clone is expanded.

v_call: TRBV28; d_call: NA; clone_size: NA; j_call: TRBJ2-1; cdr3_aa: CASSYADRSNEQFF; cdr3_nt: TGTGCCAGCAGTTATGCGGACCGCTCCAATGAGCAGTTCTTC
v_call: TRBV9; d_call: NA; clone_size: few; j_call: TRBJ2-7; cdr3_aa: CASSVAERPFAYEQYF; cdr3_nt: TGTGCCAGCAGCGTAGCGGAGCGACCCTTTGCCTACGAGCAGTACTTC
v_call: TRBV7-2; d_call: NA; clone_size: many; j_call: TRBJ1-1; cdr3_aa: CASSRHLNTEAFF; cdr3_nt: TGTGCCAGCAGTCGACATTTGAACACTGAAGCTTTCTTT
v_call: TRBV5-5; d_call: NA; clone_size: NA; j_call: TRBJ1-1; cdr3_aa: CASSSDGGWEAFF; cdr3_nt: TGTGCCAGCAGCTCCGACGGAGGGTGGGAAGCTTTCTTT
v_call: TRBV5-1; d_call: NA; clone_size: few; j_call: TRBJ1-1; cdr3_aa: CASSLGGAENTEAFF; cdr3_nt: TGCGCCAGCAGCTTGGGAGGGGCTGAGAACACTGAAGCTTTCTTT
v_call: TRBV7-3; d_call: TRBD2; clone_size: many; j_call: TRBJ2-1; cdr3_aa: CASSLMGLAGDEQFF; cdr3_nt: TGTGCCAGCAGCTTAATGGGACTAGCGGGAGATGAGCAGTTCTTC
v_call: TRBV11-2; d_call: TRBD1; clone_size: few; j_call: TRBJ1-2; cdr3_aa: CASSLAAGQGFGYTF; cdr3_nt: TGTGCCAGCAGCTTAGCCGCCGGACAGGGATTTGGCTACACCTTC
v_call: TRBV12-3/TRBV12-4; d_call: NA; clone_size: many; j_call: TRBJ1-5; cdr3_aa: CASSLRLQALWPQHF; cdr3_nt: TGTGCCAGCAGTTTAAGGTTACAGGCCCTTTGGCCCCAGCATTTT
v_call: TRBV11-2; d_call: TRBD2; clone_size: few; j_call: TRBJ2-1; cdr3_aa: CASSPGTSGGSYNEQFF; cdr3_nt: TGTGCCAGCAGCCCAGGGACTAGCGGGGGATCCTACAATGAGCAGTTCTTC
v_call: TRBV12-3/TRBV12-4; d_call: TRBD2; clone_size: many; j_call: TRBJ2-5; cdr3_aa: CASNGLAGGAQYF; cdr3_nt: TGTGCCAGCAATGGACTAGCGGGAGGGGCCCAGTACTTC
v_call: TRBV2; d_call: TRBD1; clone_size: few; j_call: TRBJ1-1; cdr3_aa: CASSVTGGFTEAFF; cdr3_nt: TGTGCCAGCAGTGTGACAGGGGGATTTACTGAAGCTTTCTTT
v_call: TRBV19; d_call: NA; clone_size: many; j_call: TRBJ2-5; cdr3_aa: CASSMGILPGETQYF; cdr3_nt: TGTGCCAGTAGTATGGGTATTCTTCCCGGGGAGACCCAGTACTTC
v_call: TRBV28; d_call: TRBD2; clone_size: NA; j_call: TRBJ2-2; cdr3_aa: CASSPIGLANLRTGELFF; cdr3_nt: TGTGCCAGCAGTCCTATTGGACTAGCGAACCTTAGGACCGGGGAGCTGTTTTTT
v_call: TRBV6-5; d_call: NA; clone_size: NA; j_call: TRBJ2-7; cdr3_aa: CASSRGVGTGYEQYF; cdr3_nt: TGTGCCAGCAGCCGGGGCGTCGGGACTGGCTACGAGCAGTACTTC
v_call: TRBV25-1; d_call: TRBD1; clone_size: many; j_call: TRBJ2-5; cdr3_aa: CASSESYGDSHQETQYF; cdr3_nt: TGTGCCAGCAGTGAATCTTATGGGGACAGCCACCAAGAGACCCAGTACTTC
v_call: TRBV7-2; d_call: NA; clone_size: many; j_call: TRBJ2-7; cdr3_aa: CASSLQGSGYEQYF; cdr3_nt: TGTGCCAGCAGCTTACAGGGTTCCGGCTACGAGCAGTACTTC
v_call: TRBV20-1; d_call: TRBD2; clone_size: few; j_call: TRBJ2-7; cdr3_aa: CSASLAGDEQYF; cdr3_nt: TGCAGTGCTAGTTTGGCGGGAGACGAGCAGTACTTC
v_call: TRBV11-2; d_call: TRBD1; clone_size: many; j_call: TRBJ1-1; cdr3_aa: CASSPWTGGDGTEAFF; cdr3_nt: TGTGCCAGCAGCCCTTGGACAGGGGGCGACGGGACTGAAGCTTTCTTT
v_call: TRBV15; d_call: TRBD2; clone_size: few; j_call: TRBJ2-5; cdr3_aa: CATSRDLSGGLQETQYF; cdr3_nt: TGTGCCACCAGCAGAGATCTTAGCGGGGGACTCCAAGAGACCCAGTACTTC
v_call: TRBV5-6; d_call: TRBD1; clone_size: many; j_call: TRBJ1-2; cdr3_aa: CASSRGTDDYGYTF; cdr3_nt: TGTGCCAGCAGCCGTGGGACAGACGATTATGGCTACACCTTC
v_call: TRBV11-3; d_call: NA; clone_size: many; j_call: TRBJ2-3; cdr3_aa: CASSLISDPDTQYF; cdr3_nt: TGTGCCAGCAGCTTAATTAGCGACCCAGATACGCAGTATTTT
v_call: TRBV7-9; d_call: TRBD1; clone_size: many; j_call: TRBJ2-5; cdr3_aa: CASSSRGGRETQYF; cdr3_nt: TGTGCCAGCAGCTCCCGAGGGGGCCGAGAGACCCAGTACTTC
v_call: TRBV11-3; d_call: NA; clone_size: many; j_call: TRBJ2-5; cdr3_aa: CASSLGGTAVRETQYF; cdr3_nt: TGTGCCAGCAGCTTAGGAGGGACTGCCGTGAGAGAGACCCAGTACTTC
v_call: TRBV12-3/TRBV12-4; d_call: NA; clone_size: many; j_call: TRBJ1-3; cdr3_aa: CASSSVTGNTIYF; cdr3_nt: TGTGCCAGCAGTTCGGTCACAGGAAACACCATATATTTT
v_call: TRBV7-9; d_call: TRBD2; clone_size: few; j_call: TRBJ2-1; cdr3_aa: CASSSGLASFF; cdr3_nt: TGTGCCAGCAGCTCCGGACTAGCCTCGTTCTTC
v_call: TRBV10-3; d_call: NA; clone_size: many; j_call: TRBJ2-1; cdr3_aa: CAISDPGGYNEQFF; cdr3_nt: TGTGCCATCAGTGACCCCGGGGGCTACAATGAGCAGTTCTTC
v_call: TRBV28; d_call: NA; clone_size: NA; j_call: TRBJ2-1; cdr3_aa: CVVGGLDNEQFF; cdr3_nt: TGTGTCGTCGGGGGTTTGGACAATGAGCAGTTCTTC
v_call: TRBV19; d_call: NA; clone_size: many; j_call: TRBJ2-7; cdr3_aa: CASSSPLDGRGEQYF; cdr3_nt: TGTGCCAGTAGTTCGCCCTTGGACGGGAGAGGCGAGCAGTACTTC
v_call: TRBV27; d_call: TRBD2; clone_size: NA; j_call: TRBJ2-7; cdr3_aa: CASTTLARNSYEQYF; cdr3_nt: TGTGCCAGCACCACACTAGCGCGCAACTCCTACGAGCAGTACTTC
v_call: TRBV20-1; d_call: TRBD1; clone_size: few; j_call: TRBJ1-2; cdr3_aa: CSARTGNSGYTF; cdr3_nt: TGCAGTGCTAGGACAGGGAACTCTGGCTACACCTTC
v_call: TRBV7-9; d_call: TRBD2; clone_size: NA; j_call: TRBJ2-1; cdr3_aa: CASSLRGGIGSGGLGHNEQFF; cdr3_nt: TGTGCCAGCAGCTTGAGGGGCGGGATTGGTAGCGGGGGCCTCGGTCACAATGAGCAGTTCTTC
v_call: TRBV12-3/TRBV12-4; d_call: NA; clone_size: NA; j_call: TRBJ1-3; cdr3_aa: CASSPPGRISGNTIYF; cdr3_nt: TGTGCCAGCAGTCCGCCGGGACGTATCTCTGGAAACACCATATATTTT
v_call: TRBV5-1; d_call: TRBD1; clone_size: few; j_call: TRBJ2-1; cdr3_aa: CASSFRGQGQGNEQFF; cdr3_nt: TGCGCCAGCAGCTTCAGGGGACAGGGTCAAGGCAATGAGCAGTTCTTC
v_call: TRBV20-1; d_call: NA; clone_size: NA; j_call: TRBJ1-1; cdr3_aa: CSARDLGGKGNTEAFF; cdr3_nt: TGCAGTGCTAGAGATCTCGGAGGGAAGGGGAACACTGAAGCTTTCTTT
v_call: TRBV7-6; d_call: NA; clone_size: few; j_call: TRBJ1-1; cdr3_aa: CASSSAGSVEAFF; cdr3_nt: TGTGCCAGCAGCTCTGCAGGGAGTGTAGAAGCTTTCTTT
v_call: TRBV7-9; d_call: NA; clone_size: many; j_call: TRBJ2-6; cdr3_aa: CASSPQGHSGANVLTF; cdr3_nt: TGTGCCAGCAGCCCCCAAGGCCACTCTGGGGCCAACGTCCTGACTTTC
v_call: TRBV6-1; d_call: NA; clone_size: many; j_call: TRBJ1-2; cdr3_aa: CASRDTDRGYTF; cdr3_nt: TGTGCCAGCAGGGACACGGATCGGGGCTACACCTTC
v_call: TRBV18; d_call: NA; clone_size: few; j_call: TRBJ1-2; cdr3_aa: CASSRESLAYGYTF; cdr3_nt: TGTGCCAGCTCACGGGAGTCCCTAGCCTATGGCTACACCTTC
v_call: TRBV12-3/TRBV12-4; d_call: NA; clone_size: many; j_call: TRBJ2-5; cdr3_aa: CASSLRGGETQYF; cdr3_nt: TGTGCCAGCAGCTTGCGAGGGGGAGAGACCCAGTACTTC
v_call: TRBV10-2; d_call: NA; clone_size: many; j_call: TRBJ1-1; cdr3_aa: CASSETETAEAFF; cdr3_nt: TGCGCCAGCAGTGAGACGGAAACGGCTGAAGCTTTCTTT
v_call: TRBV6-1; d_call: TRBD1; clone_size: many; j_call: TRBJ1-1; cdr3_aa: CASSRDRANTEAFF; cdr3_nt: TGTGCCAGCAGTAGGGACAGGGCGAACACTGAAGCTTTCTTT
v_call: TRBV12-5; d_call: TRBD1; clone_size: many; j_call: TRBJ1-2; cdr3_aa: CASGKDRNNYGYTF; cdr3_nt: TGTGCTAGTGGTAAGGACAGGAACAACTATGGCTACACCTTC
v_call: TRBV11-2; d_call: NA; clone_size: many; j_call: TRBJ1-2; cdr3_aa: CASRKLLAQGSYTF; cdr3_nt: TGTGCCAGCAGAAAACTTCTCGCTCAGGGAAGCTACACCTTC
v_call: TRBV5-5; d_call: TRBD1; clone_size: many; j_call: TRBJ1-5; cdr3_aa: CASSPGQEDQPQHF; cdr3_nt: TGTGCCAGCAGCCCGGGACAGGAGGACCAGCCCCAGCATTTT
v_call: TRBV29-1; d_call: TRBD1; clone_size: NA; j_call: TRBJ1-2; cdr3_aa: CSVQGEGVYGYTF; cdr3_nt: TGCAGCGTTCAGGGGGAGGGTGTCTATGGCTACACCTTC
v_call: TRBV5-1; d_call: NA; clone_size: NA; j_call: TRBJ1-1; cdr3_aa: CASSLAQGNTEAFF; cdr3_nt: TGCGCCAGCAGCTTGGCCCAGGGGAACACTGAAGCTTTCTTT
v_call: TRBV5-4; d_call: NA; clone_size: many; j_call: TRBJ2-1; cdr3_aa: CASSSGRNSYNEQFF; cdr3_nt: TGTGCCAGCAGCTCGGGACGGAACTCCTACAATGAGCAGTTCTTC